The 24 T cell receptor beta chains in this list originate from one sample, sequenced in a study of cytomegalovirus exposure and HLA in healthy donors. Repertoires were generated with immunoSEQ multiplex PCR, while TCRdb's copy carries only in-frame clones and drops some. The sample records some 260,000 clones, more than 85% being singletons. The sequencing sample was made of PBMCs. The receptors derive from a man aged 18 to 35 in good health and CMV-seropositive.

The genes are TRBV5-8 and TRBJ2-7; D assignment may be TRBD1 or TRBD2 (6 bases each). The V end lost 4 bases, the J end lost 10 bases, and 18 bases lay between the germline ends. Germline V gives CDR1 SGHTS, CDR2 YDEGEE. CDR3 size: 13 residues. CDR3 amino acids: CASSLLGGGGQYF. Written as DNA, the CDR3 is TGTGCCAGCAGCCTCTTAGGGGGAGGAGGCCAGTACTTC.

This rearrangement joins TRBV2 to TRBJ1-2; D not resolved. The CDR3 extends over 16 amino acids. The ends were cut back, 4 bases at V and 2 bases at J, with 17 bases in the middle. Germline V gene sequence: CDR1 SNHLY, CDR2 FYNNEI. CDR3 DNA sequence: TGTGCCAGCAGTGTTAAGTATCCCAGACAAAACTATGGCTACACCTTC. Residues: CASSVKYPRQNYGYTF.

This clone was seen only a few times. The chain joins TRBV4-1 to TRBJ1-4; D gene uncertain. Trimming took off 2 bases at V and 5 bases at J, with 9 bases between the two ends. The germline gives CDR1 MGHRA, CDR2 YSYEKL. The length of the CDR3 is 14 residues. The CDR3 DNA reads TGCGCCAGCAGCCAAACGGGAACGAATGAAAAACTGTTTTTT. Translation: CASSQTGTNEKLFF.

Concerning this clone: Within the sample, other DNA sequences also encode this same CDR3. The rearrangement joins TRBV25-1 to TRBJ1-2; D might be TRBD1 (5 bases). Between the trimmed V and J ends, which lost 2 bases and 8 bases, there was a span of 6 bases. The CDR3 loop spans 11 amino acids. Germline values: CDR1 MGHDK, CDR2 SYGVNS. This CDR3 is CASSEGGGYTF. The CDR3, as DNA: TGTGCCAGCAGTGAAGGGGGGGGCTACACCTTC.

V usage is TRBV18 and J usage is TRBJ2-5, with a weak D call TRBD1 (5 bases). Germline V gene lookup returns CDR1 KGHSH and CDR2 LQKENI. Trimming left V 2 bases short and J 5 bases short, with 12 bases between. The CDR3 extends over 14 amino acids. CDR3 sequence reads: CASSPAGYRETQYF. CDR3 bases: TGTGCCAGCTCACCAGCAGGGTACAGGGAGACCCAGTACTTC.

This clone was found a few times. CDR3 coding DNA: TGTGCCAGTAGCTCTGGGCCCCCTGTGGGCTACACCTTC. It yields the protein CASSSGPPVGYTF. The chain recombines TRBV19 with TRBJ1-2, with D unclear. Germline lookup yields CDR1 LNHDA and CDR2 SQIVND (reference sequence). V lost 6 bases and J 8 bases, leaving 16 bases between the germline ends. The CDR3 spans 13 residues.

This clone was observed once. V gene TRBV16 combines with J gene TRBJ2-7; maybe TRBD2 (6 bases). The CDR3 is made up of 14 amino acids. Germline lookup yields CDR1 KGHSY and CDR2 FQNENV. Trimming cost V 4 bases and J 5 bases, with 15 bases left between them. DNA of the CDR3: TGTGCCAGCAGCCTGGGGAGGAGACCCCACGAGCAGTACTTC. Translated: CASSLGRRPHEQYF.

In regard to this clone: Being one base from a much bigger clone, this may be a read error. The chain uses TRBV19 and TRBJ2-7; D is unclear. The CDR3 contains 13 residues. Germline CDR1 LNHDA, CDR2 SQIVND (reference sequence). V was trimmed by 3 bases and J by 0 bases, leaving 6 bases between them. CDR3 bases: TGTGCCAGTAGTATTCGGATCTCCTACGAGCAGTACTTC. Amino acid sequence: CASSIRISYEQYF.

J is TRBJ2-2 and V is TRBV5-5; D gene uncertain. Germline V gene data show CDR1 as SGHKS and CDR2 as YYEKEE (reference sequence). This CDR3 is built from 11 residues. V was pared by 5 bases and J by 4 bases, with 3 bases between. The CDR3 coding sequence is TGTGCCAGCAGGTTCACCGGGGAGCTGTTTTTT. This sequence encodes CASRFTGELFF.

The CDR3 region has the DNA TGCGCCAGCAGCCCGGACGGAACAGATACGCAGTATTTT. Protein: CASSPDGTDTQYF. V is TRBV5-1 and J is TRBJ2-3; no clear D. V shed 4 bases and J shed 3 bases, with 9 bases lying between them. The CDR3 has 13 residues. In germline, CDR1 is SGHRS, CDR2 YFSETQ.

The sample holds one count of this clone. The V and J genes are TRBV2 and TRBJ2-1, with 7 bases fitting TRBD2. V lost 6 bases and J lost 5; bases outside the gene matches: 10. Looked up from germline, CDR1 is SNHLY and CDR2 is FYNNEI. The CDR3 has 15 residues. CDR3 sequence reads: CASRPGLTTHNEQFF. CDR3 in DNA: TGTGCCAGCAGACCGGGACTAACAACTCACAATGAGCAGTTCTTC.

The chain employs TRBV28 and TRBJ1-1; D is uncertain. The CDR3 runs to 12 residues. Looked up from germline, CDR1 is MDHEN and CDR2 is SYDVKM. Trimming took off 6 bases at V and 3 bases at J, with 8 bases between the two ends. As DNA, the CDR3 is TGTGCCAGCAGATCAGACTACACTGAAGCTTTCTTT. As protein: CASRSDYTEAFF.

The rearrangement joins TRBV28 to TRBJ2-7; TRBD2 aligns across 10 bases. With 5 bases clipped from V and 3 bases from J, the junction kept 10 bases outside the gene matches. The CDR3 spans 16 residues. The germline V gene encodes CDR1 MDHEN and CDR2 SYDVKM. CDR3 DNA sequence: TGTGCCAGCAGTCCGGAGGTCGGACTAGCGGTCTACGAGCAGTACTTC. Translation: CASSPEVGLAVYEQYF.

J is TRBJ2-7 and V is TRBV28; 7 nucleotides line up with TRBD2. CDR1 is MDHEN and CDR2 is SYDVKM in the germline V gene. V shed 6 bases and J 7 bases; nucleotides not matched to a gene: 9. This CDR3 spans 13 amino acids. The CDR3 DNA sequence: TGTGCCAGCAGCGCTGGCTGGGGGGGTGAGCAGTACTTC. Amino acids: CASSAGWGGEQYF.

The chain couples TRBV6-5 to TRBJ2-1; 10 positions agree with TRBD2. V lost 4 bases to trimming and J lost 6 bases; unmatched junction nucleotides: 9. This CDR3 comprises 16 residues. Germline V gene data show CDR1 as MNHEY and CDR2 as SVGAGI. The CDR3 region has the DNA TGTGCCAGCAGTTTGACCGGGACTAGCGCTTCCAATGAGCAGTTCTTC. This encodes CASSLTGTSASNEQFF.

The CDR3, as DNA: TGTGCCTGGAGTGGAGGGGGTGGTCAGCCCCAGCATTTT. Amino acids: CAWSGGGGQPQHF. The rearrangement links TRBV30 to TRBJ1-5; tentatively, D is TRBD1 (6 bases). CDR3 length equals 13 residues. Germline V lookup: CDR1 GTSNPN, CDR2 SVGIG (reference sequence). Trimming took off 1 base at V and 6 bases at J, with 10 bases between the two ends.

The chain joins TRBV5-6 to TRBJ1-5; D gene uncertain. The CDR3 is 17 residues long. Trimming left V 0 bases short and J 1 base short, with 14 bases between. In germline, CDR1 is SGHDT, CDR2 YYEEEE. The CDR3 nucleotides read TGTGCCAGCAGCTTGGCCGGGTTGAGGGTCAGCAATCAGCCCCAGCATTTT. Residues: CASSLAGLRVSNQPQHF.

The gene calls are TRBV6-5 and TRBJ2-2, with TRBD1 as a possible D gene (5 bases). CDR1 is MNHEY, CDR2 SVGAGI, per germline. Trimming removed 7 bases at V and 7 bases at J, with 10 bases between. The CDR3 totals 12 residues. The CDR3, as DNA: TGTGCCAGCACCCAGGGCGGCGGGGAGCTGTTTTTT. Its translation: CASTQGGGELFF.

There are many counts of this clone. J is TRBJ1-2 and V is TRBV2; D possibly corresponds to TRBD1 (5 bases). The V and J ends lost 1 base and 0 bases respectively, with 18 bases between them. This CDR3 comprises 18 residues. Looked up from germline, CDR1 is SNHLY and CDR2 is FYNNEI. The CDR3 region has the DNA TGTGCCAGCAGTGAAGGCCTCAAGGGGTGGGGAGCTAACTATGGCTACACCTTC. Its protein product is CASSEGLKGWGANYGYTF. Based on the CDR3 plus reference TRBV2 and TRBJ1-2, the full variable domain is EPEVTQTPSHQVTQMGQEVILRCVPISNHLYFYWYRQILGQKVEFLVSFYNNEISEKSEIFDDQFSVERPDGSNFTLKIRSTKLEDSAMYFCASSEGLKGWGANYGYTFGSGTRLTVV.

The J gene is TRBJ1-2, the V gene TRBV19; maybe TRBD1 (5 bases). The CDR3 covers 13 residues. CDR1 is LNHDA and CDR2 is SQIVND in the germline V gene (reference sequence). V was clipped by 11 bases and J by 6 bases, with 19 bases between them. CDR3 sequence reads: CAVPGLGADGYTF. The CDR3 coding sequence is TGTGCCGTACCCGGGCTAGGGGCGGATGGCTACACCTTC.

This clone was recorded a few times. The gene calls are TRBV29-1 and TRBJ1-5; 7 nucleotides agree with TRBD1. Unmatched junction bases numbered 6, after V lost 3 bases and J lost 7 bases. This CDR3 contains 13 residues. Germline values: CDR1 SQVTM, CDR2 ANQGSEA. In DNA form, the CDR3 reads TGCAGCGTTGAGCAGGGGGTTGGACAGCCCCAGCATTTT. Protein sequence: CSVEQGVGQPQHF.

The genes are TRBV18 and TRBJ1-1; 11 positions agree with TRBD1. This CDR3 has 15 residues. CDR1 and CDR2 (germline): KGHSH, LQKENI. Unmatched junction bases numbered 8, after V lost 6 bases and J lost 5 bases. In nucleotides, the CDR3 is TGTGCCAGCTCCCTCACCGGGACAGGGGGAACTGAAGCTTTCTTT. Amino acid sequence: CASSLTGTGGTEAFF.

The gene calls are TRBV28 and TRBJ2-5; D possibly corresponds to TRBD2 (5 bases). Germline values: CDR1 MDHEN, CDR2 SYDVKM. The CDR3 covers 15 residues. Between the trimmed V and J ends, which lost 2 bases and 4 bases, there was a span of 14 bases. The DNA for the CDR3 is TGTGCCAGCAGTTTAGATCTTGAGGGTTTAGAGACCCAGTACTTC. It yields the protein CASSLDLEGLETQYF.

In this sample, this clone turned up once. The chain uses TRBV28 and TRBJ1-2; D not certain. This CDR3 region has 15 residues. Looked up from germline, CDR1 is MDHEN and CDR2 is SYDVKM. V lost 5 bases, J lost 4 bases, and 17 bases lay in between. The CDR3 spells CASSPYRDGRYGYTF. CDR3 in DNA: TGTGCCAGCAGTCCTTACCGTGACGGGCGCTATGGCTACACCTTC.